Listed here is a single T cell receptor (beta chain). Antigen unknown. Authors' methods: ImmunoSEQ only sent back junction sequences with no quality scores, so filtering was done differently. Clones were read by immunoSEQ multiplex PCR, and TCRdb kept only the in-frame ones, dropping some. V and J calls and clone size are those listed in that table; D and trimming were worked out from the DNA. The table shows around 2.5 million clones, with approximately 93% occurring only once. The sample comes from a study of shared clonotypes between healthy human individuals. Broader study findings: An effect of sequencing depth on clonotype sharing among donors was expected. Sequencing of the sorted subsets was shown by rarefaction to be incomplete despite large depth.

The V end lost 5 bases, the J end lost 0 bases, and 14 bases lay between the germline ends. Germline V CDR1 and CDR2: ENHRY, SYGVKD. CDR3 length: 15 amino acids. The source is a man between 18 and 29 years old in good health. Some clones in this sample may be carry-over from other donors' samples. The material sequenced was naive CD4+ T cells from PBMCs. Subset in this sample: CD45RA+ positively selected. V usage is TRBV10-3 and J usage is TRBJ2-7; perhaps TRBD2 as D (6 bases). The CDR3 sequence: CAISSLGGTSYEQYF. In DNA, the CDR3 is TGTGCCATCAGTAGTCTGGGCGGGACCTCCTACGAGCAGTACTTC.